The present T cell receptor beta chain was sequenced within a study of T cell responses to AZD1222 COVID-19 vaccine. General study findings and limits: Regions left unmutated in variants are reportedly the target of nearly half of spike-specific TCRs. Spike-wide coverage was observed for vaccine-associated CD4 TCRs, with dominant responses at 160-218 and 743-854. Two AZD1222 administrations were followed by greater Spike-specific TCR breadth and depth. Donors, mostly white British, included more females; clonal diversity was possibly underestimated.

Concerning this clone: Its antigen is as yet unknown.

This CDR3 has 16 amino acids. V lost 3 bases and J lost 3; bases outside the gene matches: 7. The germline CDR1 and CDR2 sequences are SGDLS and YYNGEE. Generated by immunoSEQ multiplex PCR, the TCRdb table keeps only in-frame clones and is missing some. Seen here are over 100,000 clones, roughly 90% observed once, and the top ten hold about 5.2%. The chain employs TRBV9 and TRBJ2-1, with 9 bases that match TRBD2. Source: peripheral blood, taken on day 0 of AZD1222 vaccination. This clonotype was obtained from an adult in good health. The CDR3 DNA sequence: TGTGCCAGCAGCGCTCTTAGCGGGAGAGGCTACAATGAGCAGTTCTTC. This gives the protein CASSALSGRGYNEQFF.